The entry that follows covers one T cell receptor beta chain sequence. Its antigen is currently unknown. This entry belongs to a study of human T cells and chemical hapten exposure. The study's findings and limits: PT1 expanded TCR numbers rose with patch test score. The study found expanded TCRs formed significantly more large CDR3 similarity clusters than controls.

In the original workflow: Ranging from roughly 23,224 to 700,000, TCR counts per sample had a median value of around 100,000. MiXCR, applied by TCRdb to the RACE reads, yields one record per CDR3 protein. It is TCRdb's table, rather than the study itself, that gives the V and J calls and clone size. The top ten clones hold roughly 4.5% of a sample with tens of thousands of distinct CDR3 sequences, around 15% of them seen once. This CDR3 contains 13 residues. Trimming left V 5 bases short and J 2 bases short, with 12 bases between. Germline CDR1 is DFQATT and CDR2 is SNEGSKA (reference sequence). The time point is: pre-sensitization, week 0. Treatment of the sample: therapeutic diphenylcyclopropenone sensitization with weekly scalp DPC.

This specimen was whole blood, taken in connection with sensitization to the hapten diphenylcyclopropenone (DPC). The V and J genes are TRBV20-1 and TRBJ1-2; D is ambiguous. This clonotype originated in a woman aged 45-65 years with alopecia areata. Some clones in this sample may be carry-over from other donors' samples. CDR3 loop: CSASMTGNYGYTF. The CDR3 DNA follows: TGCAGTGCTTCAATGACGGGGAACTATGGCTACACCTTC.